This T cell receptor (beta chain) was identified in a study of blood T cell repertoires in COVID-19. Study-wide background: Italy, Spain and the United States were the sources of the convalescent and acute COVID-19 samples.

Germline CDR1 MNHEY, CDR2 SVGAGI. This CDR3 is built from 16 residues. V was cut by 2 bases and J by 4 bases, with 14 bases left in between. Generated by immunoSEQ multiplex PCR, the TCRdb table keeps only in-frame clones and is missing some. This table has about 210,000 clones, around nine tenths appearing once. The rearrangement joins TRBV6-5 to TRBJ1-4; D unclear. Sequences were obtained from peripheral blood. The source is a man aged 40-49 years with acute or convalescent COVID-19. This CDR3 is CASSYRKPVGNEKLFF. Written as DNA, the CDR3 is TGTGCCAGCAGTTACAGAAAGCCGGTTGGTAATGAAAAACTGTTTTTT.